The following is a T cell receptor beta chain sequence with its context. This clone was found once. The target of this receptor is not known. No base quality values were provided; no much bigger clone lies one nucleotide off. TCRbeta CDR3 regions were amplified from genomic DNA by means of the immunoSEQ Assay, a bias-controlled multiplex PCR. In the source study's methods: The number of nucleated cells in each sample was estimated by amplification of reference gene primers within the assay. To quantify the absolute abundance of each unique TCRbeta CDR3 rearrangement, sequence reads were collapsed and filtered. For each sample, productive Simpson clonality was calculated as the square root of Simpson's diversity index over productive rearrangements. The table was pulled from immuneACCESS by TCRdb, which kept in-frame rearrangements only. Such tables lose some clones; where checked, under half of the loss comes from unresolved V genes, and the rest has no known cause. The V and J calls and clone size were taken over from that table, and D and trimming were inferred from the DNA. Counted in this sample were about 150,000 clones; 80% to 90% of them appeared once. Approximately 3% of the sample is held by the ten biggest clonotypes.

This sample was taken from a study of blood T cell repertoires in COVID-19 (dated by TCRdb to about 2020). Turning to the overall study: Samples covering the acute and convalescent phases of COVID-19 were provided by collaborators in the United States, Italy and Spain. The prospective study material was composed of cDNA or gDNA derived from T cells, B-cell-depleted T cells, or PBMCs. Deeply sampled blood TCRbeta repertoires from subjects exposed to, actively infected with, or recovered from COVID-19 were included in the dataset. The repertoires were made available in a free public database intended to serve as a resource for research on the immune response to SARS-CoV-2. The samples were drawn from two sources: the first 160 participants of the ongoing ImmuneRACE study, and 950 to 1,500 subjects contributed by 6 global collaborators. A de-identified subject ID, COVID-19 status, age in years and sex were almost always included in the sample metadata. Where available, HLA class I and class II types were taken from metadata supplied by the sample provider and were not determined by assay-based typing. The research as a whole found: Clinical and demographic metadata were provided uncurated, with the amount varying by source and participant.

The CDR3 runs 15 amino acids, cysteine and phenylalanine included. This entry keeps only the CDR3 DNA: 45 bases, framed from base 1. Looking up the germline V gene yields CDR1 SNHLY and CDR2 FYNNEI. Between the V and J ends, shortened by 0 bases and 5 bases respectively, the junction contains 13 bases. The collaborating institutions used their own protocols to collect whole blood in K2EDTA tubes. For TCRbeta analysis, collaborators shipped samples in one of three forms: frozen whole blood, isolated PBMCs, or DNA extracted from either of those sample types. This TCR was sampled from an older woman with active COVID-19. Sequencing was carried out using peripheral blood. The chain was built from TRBV2 and TRBJ1-1, with no confidently assigned D gene. At the DNA level, the sequence is TGTGCCAGCAGTGAAGCAGAGGCAGGAGGAACTGAAGCTTTCTTT. Its protein is CASSEAEAGGTEAFF.